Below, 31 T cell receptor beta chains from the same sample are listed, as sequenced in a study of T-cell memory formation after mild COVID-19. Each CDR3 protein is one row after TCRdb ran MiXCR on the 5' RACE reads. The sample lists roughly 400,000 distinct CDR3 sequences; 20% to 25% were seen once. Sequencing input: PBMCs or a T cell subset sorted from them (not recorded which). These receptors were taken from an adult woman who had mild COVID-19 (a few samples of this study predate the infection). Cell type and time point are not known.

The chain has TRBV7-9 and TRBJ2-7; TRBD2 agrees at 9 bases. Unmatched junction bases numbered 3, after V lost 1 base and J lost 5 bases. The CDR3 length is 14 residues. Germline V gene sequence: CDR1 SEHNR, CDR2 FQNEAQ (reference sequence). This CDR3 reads CASSLVLAGHEQYF. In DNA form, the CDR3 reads TGTGCCAGCAGCTTAGTACTAGCGGGCCACGAGCAGTACTTC.

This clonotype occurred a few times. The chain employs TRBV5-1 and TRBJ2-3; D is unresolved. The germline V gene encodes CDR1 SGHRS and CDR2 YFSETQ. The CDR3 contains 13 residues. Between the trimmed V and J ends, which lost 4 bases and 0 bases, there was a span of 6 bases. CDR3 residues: CASSGVSTDTQYF. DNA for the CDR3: TGCGCCAGCAGCGGGGTTAGCACAGATACGCAGTATTTT.

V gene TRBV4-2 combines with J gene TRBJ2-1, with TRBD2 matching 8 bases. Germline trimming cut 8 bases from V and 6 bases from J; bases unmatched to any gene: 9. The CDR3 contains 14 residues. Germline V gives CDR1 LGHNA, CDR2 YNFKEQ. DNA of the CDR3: TGTGCCAGCGCTTGGCGGGAGGTCGGCAATGAGCAGTTCTTC. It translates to CASAWREVGNEQFF.

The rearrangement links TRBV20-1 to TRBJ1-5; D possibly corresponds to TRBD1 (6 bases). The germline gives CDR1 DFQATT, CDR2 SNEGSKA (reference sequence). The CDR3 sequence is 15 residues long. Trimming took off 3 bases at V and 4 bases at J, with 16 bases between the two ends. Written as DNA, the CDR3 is TGCAGTGCTAGTGGACAGTGGGGGACTAATCAGCCCCAGCATTTT. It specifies CSASGQWGTNQPQHF.

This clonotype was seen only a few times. The CDR3 region is CASSLRPPTYEQYF. CDR3 nucleotides: TGCGCCAGCAGTCTGAGACCTCCCACCTACGAGCAGTACTTC. The chain combines TRBV5-1 with TRBJ2-7; D gene ambiguous. The CDR3 is 14 amino acids. Trimming removed 5 bases from V and 2 bases from J, with 14 bases in between. Germline loops: CDR1 SGHRS, CDR2 YFSETQ.

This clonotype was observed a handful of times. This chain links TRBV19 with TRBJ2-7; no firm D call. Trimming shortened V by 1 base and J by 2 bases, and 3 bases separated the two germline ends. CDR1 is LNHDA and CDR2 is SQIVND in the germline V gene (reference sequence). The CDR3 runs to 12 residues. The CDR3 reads CASSIGPYEQYF. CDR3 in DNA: TGTGCCAGTAGTATAGGCCCCTACGAGCAGTACTTC.

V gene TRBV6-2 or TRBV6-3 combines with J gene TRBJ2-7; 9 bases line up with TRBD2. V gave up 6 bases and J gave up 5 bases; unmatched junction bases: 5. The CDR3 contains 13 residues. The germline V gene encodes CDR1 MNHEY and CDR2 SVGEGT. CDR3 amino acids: CASRIIAGDEQYF. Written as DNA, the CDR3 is TGTGCCAGCAGAATTATAGCGGGAGACGAGCAGTACTTC.

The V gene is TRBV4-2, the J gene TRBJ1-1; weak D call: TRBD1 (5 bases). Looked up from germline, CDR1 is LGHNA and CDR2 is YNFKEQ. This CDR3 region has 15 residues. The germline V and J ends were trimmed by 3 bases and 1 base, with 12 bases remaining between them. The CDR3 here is CASSQVGRTNTEAFF. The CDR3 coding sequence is TGTGCCAGCAGCCAGGTGGGGCGGACGAACACTGAAGCTTTCTTT.

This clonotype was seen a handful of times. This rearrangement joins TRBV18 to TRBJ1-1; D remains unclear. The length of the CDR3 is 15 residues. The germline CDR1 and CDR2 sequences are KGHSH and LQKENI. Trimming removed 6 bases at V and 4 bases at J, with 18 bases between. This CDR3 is CASSPRTAAGTEAFF. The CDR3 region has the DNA TGTGCCAGCTCTCCCCGGACCGCGGCGGGCACTGAAGCTTTCTTT.

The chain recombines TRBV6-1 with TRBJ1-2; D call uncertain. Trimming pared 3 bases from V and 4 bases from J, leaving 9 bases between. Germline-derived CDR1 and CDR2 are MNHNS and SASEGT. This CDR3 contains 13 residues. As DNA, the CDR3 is TGTGCCAGCAGTGATGTACCGATCTATGGCTACACCTTC. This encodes CASSDVPIYGYTF.

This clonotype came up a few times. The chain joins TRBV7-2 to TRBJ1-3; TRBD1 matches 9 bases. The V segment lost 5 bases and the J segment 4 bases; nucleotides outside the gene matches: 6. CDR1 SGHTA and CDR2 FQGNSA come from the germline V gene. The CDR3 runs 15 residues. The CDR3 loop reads CASSIGQGKGNTIYF. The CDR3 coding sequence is TGTGCCAGCAGCATCGGACAGGGGAAAGGAAACACCATATATTTT.

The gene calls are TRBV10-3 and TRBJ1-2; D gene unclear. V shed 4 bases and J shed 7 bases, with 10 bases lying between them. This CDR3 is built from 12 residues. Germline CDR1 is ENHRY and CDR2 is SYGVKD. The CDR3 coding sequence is TGTGCCATCAGTGTAGCTCTCTCTGGCTACACCTTC. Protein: CAISVALSGYTF.

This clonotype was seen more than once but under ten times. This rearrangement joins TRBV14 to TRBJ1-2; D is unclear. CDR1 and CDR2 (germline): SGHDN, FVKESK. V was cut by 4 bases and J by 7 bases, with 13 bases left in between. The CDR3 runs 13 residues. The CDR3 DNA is TGTGCCAGCAGCCCACTACCTGGCTTTGGCTACACCTTC. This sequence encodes CASSPLPGFGYTF.

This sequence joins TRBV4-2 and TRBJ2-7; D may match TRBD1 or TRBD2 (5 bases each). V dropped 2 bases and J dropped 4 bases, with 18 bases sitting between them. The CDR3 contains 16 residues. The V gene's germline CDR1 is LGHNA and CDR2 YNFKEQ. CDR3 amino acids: CASSQLPGALLYEQYF. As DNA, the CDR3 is TGTGCCAGCAGCCAACTTCCCGGGGCACTTTTGTACGAGCAGTACTTC.

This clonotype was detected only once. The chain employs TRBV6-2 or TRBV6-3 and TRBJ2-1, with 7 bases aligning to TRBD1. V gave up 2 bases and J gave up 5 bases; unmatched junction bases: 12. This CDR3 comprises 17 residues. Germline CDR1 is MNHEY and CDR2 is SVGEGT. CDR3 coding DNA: TGTGCCAGCAGTTACCCGGAGGCGACAGGGATCCACAATGAGCAGTTCTTC. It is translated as CASSYPEATGIHNEQFF.

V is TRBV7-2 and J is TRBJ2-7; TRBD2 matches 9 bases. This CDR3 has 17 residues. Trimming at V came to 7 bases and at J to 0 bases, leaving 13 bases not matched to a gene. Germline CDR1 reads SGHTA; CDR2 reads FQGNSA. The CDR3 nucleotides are TGTGCCAGCACCTCTGGGCGGGAGGGCCATATCTCCTACGAGCAGTACTTC. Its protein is CASTSGREGHISYEQYF.

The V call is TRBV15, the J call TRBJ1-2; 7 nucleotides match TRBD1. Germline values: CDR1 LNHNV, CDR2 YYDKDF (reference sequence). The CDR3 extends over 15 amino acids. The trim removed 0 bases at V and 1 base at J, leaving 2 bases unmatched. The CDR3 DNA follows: TGTGCCACCAGCAGAGACGGGGACAGTAACTATGGCTACACCTTC. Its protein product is CATSRDGDSNYGYTF.

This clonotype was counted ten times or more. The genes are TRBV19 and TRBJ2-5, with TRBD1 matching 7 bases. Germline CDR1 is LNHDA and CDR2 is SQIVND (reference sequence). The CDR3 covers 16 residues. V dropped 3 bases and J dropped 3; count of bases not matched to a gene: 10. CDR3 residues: CASSMRTGDRKETQYF. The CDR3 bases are TGTGCCAGTAGTATGCGGACTGGGGACAGAAAAGAGACCCAGTACTTC.

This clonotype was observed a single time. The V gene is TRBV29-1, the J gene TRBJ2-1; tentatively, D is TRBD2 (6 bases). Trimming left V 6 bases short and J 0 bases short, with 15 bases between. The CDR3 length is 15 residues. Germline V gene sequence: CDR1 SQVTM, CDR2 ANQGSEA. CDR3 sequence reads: CSVVPGLTSYNEQFF. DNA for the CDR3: TGCAGCGTGGTCCCAGGACTAACCTCCTACAATGAGCAGTTCTTC.

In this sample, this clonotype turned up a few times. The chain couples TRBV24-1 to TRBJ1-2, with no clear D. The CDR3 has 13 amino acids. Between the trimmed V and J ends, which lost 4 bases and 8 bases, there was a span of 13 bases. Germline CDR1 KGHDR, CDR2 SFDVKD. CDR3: CATSDPLGKGYTF. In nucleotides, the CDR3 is TGTGCCACCAGTGACCCCCTCGGTAAAGGCTACACCTTC.

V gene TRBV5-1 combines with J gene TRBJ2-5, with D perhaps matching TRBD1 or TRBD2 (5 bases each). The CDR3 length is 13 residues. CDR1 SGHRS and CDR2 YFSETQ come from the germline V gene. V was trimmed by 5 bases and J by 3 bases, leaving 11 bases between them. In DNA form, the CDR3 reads TGCGCCAGCAGTCAAGAGGGGAAAGAGACCCAGTACTTC. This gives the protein CASSQEGKETQYF.

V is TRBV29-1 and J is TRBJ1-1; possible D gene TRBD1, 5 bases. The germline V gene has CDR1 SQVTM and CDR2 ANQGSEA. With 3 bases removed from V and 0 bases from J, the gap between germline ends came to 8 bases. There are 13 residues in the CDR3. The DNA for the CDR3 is TGCAGCGTTGACAGGGCCATGAACACTGAAGCTTTCTTT. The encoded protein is CSVDRAMNTEAFF.

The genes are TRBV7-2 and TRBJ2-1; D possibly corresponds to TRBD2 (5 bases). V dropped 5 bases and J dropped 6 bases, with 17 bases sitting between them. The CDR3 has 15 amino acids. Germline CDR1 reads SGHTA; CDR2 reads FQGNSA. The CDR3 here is CASSPATTRTNEQFF. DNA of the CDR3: TGTGCCAGCAGCCCCGCAACAACTAGAACCAATGAGCAGTTCTTC.

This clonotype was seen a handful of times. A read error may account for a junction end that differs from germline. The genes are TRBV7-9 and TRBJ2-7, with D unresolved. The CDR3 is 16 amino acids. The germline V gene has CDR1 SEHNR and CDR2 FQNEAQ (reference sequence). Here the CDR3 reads CASTLLERAKPYEQYF. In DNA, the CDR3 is TGTGCCAGCACCTTACTGGAGAGAGCAAAGCCCTACGAGCAGTACTTC.

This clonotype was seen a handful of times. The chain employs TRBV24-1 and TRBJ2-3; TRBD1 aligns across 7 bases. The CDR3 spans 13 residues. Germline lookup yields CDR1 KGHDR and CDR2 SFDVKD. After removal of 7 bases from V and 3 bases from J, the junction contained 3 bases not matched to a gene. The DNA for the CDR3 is TGTGCCACCAGCGGACAGGAGACAGATACGCAGTATTTT. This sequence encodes CATSGQETDTQYF.

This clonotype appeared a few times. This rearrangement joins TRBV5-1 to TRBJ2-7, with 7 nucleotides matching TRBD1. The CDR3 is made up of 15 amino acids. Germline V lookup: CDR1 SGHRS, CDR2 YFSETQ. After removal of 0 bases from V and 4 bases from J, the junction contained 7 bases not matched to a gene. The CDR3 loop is CASSLDPGQSYEQYF. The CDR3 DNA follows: TGCGCCAGCAGCTTGGACCCGGGACAGTCTTACGAGCAGTACTTC. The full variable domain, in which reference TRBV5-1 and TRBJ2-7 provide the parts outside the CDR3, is KAGVTQTPRYLIKTRGQQVTLSCSPISGHRSVSWYQQTPGQGLQFLFEYFSETQRNKGNFPGRFSGRQFSNSRSEMNVSTLELGDSALYLCASSLDPGQSYEQYFGPGTRLTVT.

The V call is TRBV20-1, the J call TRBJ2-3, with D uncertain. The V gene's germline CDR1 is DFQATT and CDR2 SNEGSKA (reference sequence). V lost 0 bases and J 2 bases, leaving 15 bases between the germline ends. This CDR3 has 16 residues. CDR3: CSARDRQRPSTDTQYF. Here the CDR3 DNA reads TGCAGTGCTAGAGATCGGCAGCGTCCGTCCACAGATACGCAGTATTTT.

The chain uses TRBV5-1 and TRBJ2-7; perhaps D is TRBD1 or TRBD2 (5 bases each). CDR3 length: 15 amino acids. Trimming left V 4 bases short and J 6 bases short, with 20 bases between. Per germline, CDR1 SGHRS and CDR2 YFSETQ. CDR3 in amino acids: CASSLGTVGPGEQYF. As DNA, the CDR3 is TGCGCCAGCAGCCTGGGGACGGTGGGTCCGGGCGAGCAGTACTTC.

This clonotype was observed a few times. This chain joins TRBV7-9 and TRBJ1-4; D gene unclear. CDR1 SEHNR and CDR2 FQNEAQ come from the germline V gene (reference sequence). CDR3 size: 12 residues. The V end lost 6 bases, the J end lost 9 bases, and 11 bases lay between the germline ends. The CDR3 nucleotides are TGTGCCAGCAGTCTGGTTGAGAAAAAACTGTTTTTT. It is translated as CASSLVEKKLFF.

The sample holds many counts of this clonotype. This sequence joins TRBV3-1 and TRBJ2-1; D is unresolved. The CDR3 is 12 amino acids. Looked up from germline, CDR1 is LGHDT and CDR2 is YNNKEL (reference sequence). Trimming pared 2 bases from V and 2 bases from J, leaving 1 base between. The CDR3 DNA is TGTGCCAGCAGCCAAACCTACAATGAGCAGTTCTTC. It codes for CASSQTYNEQFF.

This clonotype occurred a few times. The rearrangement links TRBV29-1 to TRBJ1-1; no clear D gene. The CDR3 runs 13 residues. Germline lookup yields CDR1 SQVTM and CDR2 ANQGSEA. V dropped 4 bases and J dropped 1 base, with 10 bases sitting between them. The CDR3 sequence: CSVGADQNTEAFF. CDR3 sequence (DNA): TGCAGCGTTGGGGCAGATCAGAACACTGAAGCTTTCTTT.